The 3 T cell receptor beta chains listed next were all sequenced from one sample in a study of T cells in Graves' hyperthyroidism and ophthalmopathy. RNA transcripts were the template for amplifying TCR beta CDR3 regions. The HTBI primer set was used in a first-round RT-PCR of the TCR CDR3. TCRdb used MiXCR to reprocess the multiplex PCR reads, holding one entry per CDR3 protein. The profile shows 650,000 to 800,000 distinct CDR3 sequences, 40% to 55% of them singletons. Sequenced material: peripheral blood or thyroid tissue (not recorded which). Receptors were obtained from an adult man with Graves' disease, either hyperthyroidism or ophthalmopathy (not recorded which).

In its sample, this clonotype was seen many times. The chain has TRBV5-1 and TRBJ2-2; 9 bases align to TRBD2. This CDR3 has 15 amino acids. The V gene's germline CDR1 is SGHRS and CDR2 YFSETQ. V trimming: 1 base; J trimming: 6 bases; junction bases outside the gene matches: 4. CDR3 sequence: CASSLRREGPGELFF. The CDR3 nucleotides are TGCGCCAGCAGCTTGAGGCGGGAGGGCCCCGGGGAGCTGTTTTTT. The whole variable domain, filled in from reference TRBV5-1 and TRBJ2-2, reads KAGVTQTPRYLIKTRGQQVTLSCSPISGHRSVSWYQQTPGQGLQFLFEYFSETQRNKGNFPGRFSGRQFSNSRSEMNVSTLELGDSALYLCASSLRREGPGELFFGEGSRLTVL.

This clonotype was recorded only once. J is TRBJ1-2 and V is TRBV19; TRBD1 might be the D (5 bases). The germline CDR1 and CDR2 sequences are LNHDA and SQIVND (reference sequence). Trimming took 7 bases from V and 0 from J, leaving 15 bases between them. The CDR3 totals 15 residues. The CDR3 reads CASTGPGTANYGYTF. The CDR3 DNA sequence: TGTGCCAGTACGGGGCCGGGCACAGCTAACTATGGCTACACCTTC. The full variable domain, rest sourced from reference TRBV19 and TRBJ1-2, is DGGITQSPKYLFRKEGQNVTLSCEQNLNHDAMYWYRQDPGQGLRLIYYSQIVNDFQKGDIAEGYSVSREKKESFPLTVTSAQKNPTAFYLCASTGPGTANYGYTFGSGTRLTVV.

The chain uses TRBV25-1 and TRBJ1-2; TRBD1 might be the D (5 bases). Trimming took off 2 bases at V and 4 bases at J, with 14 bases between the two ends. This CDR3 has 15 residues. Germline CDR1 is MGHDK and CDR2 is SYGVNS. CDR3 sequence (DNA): TGTGCCAGCAGTGAAGAGGGGCAGGCCAGCTATGGCTACACCTTC. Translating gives CASSEEGQASYGYTF.